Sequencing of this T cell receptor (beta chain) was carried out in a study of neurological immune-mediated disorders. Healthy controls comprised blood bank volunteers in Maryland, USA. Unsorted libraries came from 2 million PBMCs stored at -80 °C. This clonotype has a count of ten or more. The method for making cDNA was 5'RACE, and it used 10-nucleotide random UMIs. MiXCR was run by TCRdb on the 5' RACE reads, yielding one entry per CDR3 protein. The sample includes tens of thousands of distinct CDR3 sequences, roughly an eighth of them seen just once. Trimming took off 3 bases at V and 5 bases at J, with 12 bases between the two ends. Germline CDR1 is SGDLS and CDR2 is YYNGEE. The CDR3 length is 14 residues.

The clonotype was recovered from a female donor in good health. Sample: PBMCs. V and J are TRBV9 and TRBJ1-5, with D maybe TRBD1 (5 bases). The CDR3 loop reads CASSALSGDQPQHF. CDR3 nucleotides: TGTGCCAGCAGCGCGTTATCGGGGGATCAGCCCCAGCATTTT.